A single sample is the source of the 25 T cell receptor beta chains below, sequenced in a study of T cell repertoires in cytomegalovirus infection. What these receptors recognize is not known. TCRdb independently ran MiXCR on the reads; one entry per CDR3 protein. The table has roughly 920,000 distinct CDR3 sequences, 25% to 40% seen once. The sample in question was cultured CD8+ T cells from PBMCs, obtained from culture after CMV antigen stimulation. These receptors originate from a human donor in good health (CMV status not recorded). Some clones in this sample may be carry-over from other donors' samples.

The chain combines TRBV14 with TRBJ1-1; maybe TRBD1 (6 bases). The CDR3 spans 14 residues. The V and J ends lost 0 bases and 3 bases respectively, with 8 bases between them. Germline loops: CDR1 SGHDN, CDR2 FVKESK. The CDR3 here is CASSQETGYTEAFF. Here the CDR3 DNA reads TGTGCCAGCAGCCAAGAAACAGGGTACACTGAAGCTTTCTTT.

This clonotype was counted many times. The chain uses TRBV7-2 and TRBJ1-1, with 10 positions matching TRBD1. Germline CDR1 and CDR2: SGHTA and FQGNSA. The junction had 12 bases not matched to a gene; V was cut back by 1 base and J by 1 base. The CDR3 has 19 residues. This chain's CDR3 is CASSLVPPGQGLSNTEAFF. The DNA for the CDR3 is TGTGCCAGCAGCTTAGTGCCTCCGGGACAGGGGTTATCGAACACTGAAGCTTTCTTT.

This clonotype was observed at least ten times. The rearrangement joins TRBV7-2 to TRBJ2-2, with D possibly being TRBD2 (6 bases). The ends were cut back, 5 bases at V and 4 bases at J, with 17 bases in the middle. The CDR3 has 16 residues. Germline lookup yields CDR1 SGHTA and CDR2 FQGNSA. CDR3 region: CASSLGGSPGTGELFF. The DNA for the CDR3 is TGTGCCAGCAGCCTCGGGGGTTCCCCCGGCACCGGGGAGCTGTTTTTT.

The rearrangement links TRBV20-1 to TRBJ1-2; D unresolved. The CDR3 totals 12 residues. Germline CDR1 and CDR2: DFQATT and SNEGSKA (reference sequence). Trimming removed 7 bases from V and 5 bases from J, with 14 bases in between. This chain's CDR3 is CSVLSGLYGYTF. For the CDR3, the DNA is TGCAGTGTCCTCAGCGGATTATATGGCTACACCTTC.

V and J are TRBV28 and TRBJ1-4; no definite D call. The CDR3 is 13 amino acids. The germline V gene encodes CDR1 MDHEN and CDR2 SYDVKM. Between the trimmed V and J ends, which lost 7 bases and 8 bases, there was a span of 14 bases. The CDR3 DNA follows: TGTGCCAGCATGCGGACGACTTGGGAAAAACTGTTTTTT. It translates to CASMRTTWEKLFF.

This clonotype was seen a handful of times. The rearrangement uses TRBV9 and TRBJ2-5; TRBD2 matches at 7 bases. CDR3 length: 15 amino acids. The V gene end was trimmed by 3 bases and the J gene end by 5 bases; junction bases not matched to a gene: 10. Germline V gives CDR1 SGDLS, CDR2 YYNGEE. The CDR3 nucleotides read TGTGCCAGCAGCGCCAGCGGGGCTCAGCGGGAGACCCAGTACTTC. Translating gives CASSASGAQRETQYF.

The chain recombines TRBV7-9 with TRBJ2-5; 8 bases match TRBD1. This CDR3 comprises 15 residues. In germline, CDR1 is SEHNR, CDR2 FQNEAQ (reference sequence). V lost 5 bases to trimming and J lost 5 bases; unmatched junction nucleotides: 10. The CDR3 bases are TGTGCCAGCAGCCCCTTCGGACAGGGTTCGGAGACCCAGTACTTC. Amino acids: CASSPFGQGSETQYF. Full variable domain (remainder filled in from reference TRBV7-9 and TRBJ2-5): DTGVSQNPRHKITKRGQNVTFRCDPISEHNRLYWYRQTLGQGPEFLTYFQNEAQLEKSRLLSDRFSAERPKGSFSTLEIQRTEQGDSAMYLCASSPFGQGSETQYFGPGTRLLVL.

A remark on this clonotype: This may stem from a read error, because a much larger clone lies one nucleotide away. This chain uses TRBV7-6 with TRBJ2-6; D possibly corresponds to TRBD1 (5 bases). This CDR3 region has 16 residues. Germline V gene data show CDR1 as SGHVS and CDR2 as FNYEAQ. CDR3 in amino acids: CVSSLVGASGANVLTF. CDR3 DNA: TGTGTCAGCAGCTTAGTAGGGGCCTCTGGGGCCAACGTCCTGACTTTC.

This clonotype was counted many times. The CDR3 loop reads CASSRQNQETQYF. The CDR3, as DNA: TGTGCCAGCAGCCGACAGAACCAAGAGACCCAGTACTTC. This chain connects TRBV7-2 to TRBJ2-5, with TRBD1 as a possible D gene (5 bases). Germline CDR1 SGHTA, CDR2 FQGNSA. This CDR3 spans 13 amino acids. The V end lost 5 bases, the J end lost 0 bases, and 7 bases lay between the germline ends.

This clonotype has more than one count but fewer than ten. The gene calls are TRBV28 and TRBJ2-6; the match to TRBD1 covers 7 bases. The CDR3 has 16 residues. Trimming removed 4 bases from V and 2 bases from J; junction bases left unmatched: 5. Germline V gene lookup returns CDR1 MDHEN and CDR2 SYDVKM. The CDR3 coding sequence is TGTGCCAGCAGTTACATCACAGGGGCTGGGGCCAACGTCCTGACTTTC. Protein product: CASSYITGAGANVLTF.

A few counts support this clonotype. V is TRBV11-1 and J is TRBJ1-2; D is ambiguous. This CDR3 comprises 13 residues. V lost 2 bases, J lost 4 bases, and 8 bases lay in between. In germline, CDR1 is SGHAT, CDR2 FQDESV (reference sequence). CDR3 nucleotides: TGTGCCAGCAGCTTAAGGAGCATCTATGGCTACACCTTC. Protein: CASSLRSIYGYTF.

This clonotype was observed a few times. The V call is TRBV27, the J call TRBJ2-3; 12 bases align to TRBD2. The CDR3 is made up of 19 amino acids. With 0 bases clipped from V and 7 bases from J, the junction kept 14 bases outside the gene matches. Germline loops: CDR1 MNHEY, CDR2 SMNVEV (reference sequence). The DNA for the CDR3 is TGTGCCAGCAGTTTATCGCCCGGGACTAGCGGGTGGGAATCTCATACGCAGTATTTT. The encoded protein is CASSLSPGTSGWESHTQYF.

The chain has TRBV10-3 and TRBJ1-4, with TRBD1 matching over 9 bases. The CDR3 runs to 17 residues. The germline V gene has CDR1 ENHRY and CDR2 SYGVKD. V lost 4 bases and J lost 2; bases outside the gene matches: 8. CDR3 DNA sequence: TGTGCCATCAGTGTGACCGTGGACAGGGGCACTAATGAAAAACTGTTTTTT. This codes for CAISVTVDRGTNEKLFF.

This clonotype has only a few counts. The chain has TRBV24-1 and TRBJ1-1; D call uncertain. Germline CDR1 and CDR2: KGHDR and SFDVKD. The ends were cut back, 7 bases at V and 1 base at J, with 9 bases in the middle. The CDR3 length is 13 residues. The CDR3 DNA sequence: TGTGCCACCAGCTCCGGGAAGAACACTGAAGCTTTCTTT. Amino acid sequence: CATSSGKNTEAFF.

This clonotype was picked up one time. The J gene is TRBJ1-5, the V gene TRBV13, with D tentatively TRBD1 (5 bases). The V end was cut by 4 bases, the J end by 5 bases, with 12 bases between. This CDR3 contains 14 residues. CDR1 PRHDT and CDR2 FYEKMQ come from the germline V gene (reference sequence). In DNA form, the CDR3 reads TGTGCCAGCAGCTGGGGCCGGGGGGATCAGCCCCAGCATTTT. Its translation is CASSWGRGDQPQHF.

The CDR3 spells CASSVSRGAINEKLFF. For the CDR3, the DNA is TGTGCCAGCAGTGTTTCCCGGGGGGCGATTAATGAAAAACTGTTTTTT. This chain joins TRBV12-3 or TRBV12-4 and TRBJ1-4; D might be TRBD1 (6 bases). CDR3 length: 16 residues. V shed 5 bases and J shed 4 bases, with 17 bases lying between them.

V and J are TRBV7-8 and TRBJ1-6, with D unclear. Germline V CDR1 and CDR2: SGHVS, FQNEAQ. V lost 0 bases and J lost 0, with 6 bases in between. This CDR3 region has 16 residues. In DNA, the CDR3 is TGTGCCAGCAGCTTAGCCCGCAGCTCCTATAATTCACCCCTCCACTTT. It codes for CASSLARSSYNSPLHF. Using reference TRBV7-8 and TRBJ1-6 for the parts outside the CDR3, the full variable domain is GAGVSQSPRYKVAKRGQDVALRCDPISGHVSLFWYQQALGQGPEFLTYFQNEAQLDKSGLPSDRFFAERPEGSVSTLKIQRTQQEDSAVYLCASSLARSSYNSPLHFGNGTRLTVT.

This chain connects TRBV7-6 to TRBJ2-5; TRBD2 matches at 8 bases. CDR1 and CDR2 from the germline V gene are SGHVS and FNYEAQ. Unmatched junction bases numbered 9, after V lost 3 bases and J lost 3 bases. This CDR3 contains 16 residues. DNA of the CDR3: TGTGCCAGCAGCTTTACGGGACTAGGAACCGAAGAGACCCAGTACTTC. As protein: CASSFTGLGTEETQYF.

This clonotype was seen only a few times. The chain employs TRBV4-3 and TRBJ1-1; D might be TRBD1 (5 bases). The CDR3 extends over 17 amino acids. Trimming took 1 base from V and 2 from J, leaving 17 bases between them. From germline, CDR1 is LGHNA and CDR2 YSLEER. The CDR3 DNA reads as TGCGCCAGCAGCCAAGCCCGGGGAGGGGCTATAAACACTGAAGCTTTCTTT. Its protein is CASSQARGGAINTEAFF.

The chain combines TRBV7-9 with TRBJ2-2; D ambiguous. This CDR3 spans 15 amino acids. Germline lookup yields CDR1 SEHNR and CDR2 FQNEAQ (reference sequence). V was pared by 3 bases and J by 0 bases, with 8 bases between. The CDR3 DNA is TGTGCCAGCAGCTTTCGCGGCACGAACACCGGGGAGCTGTTTTTT. The encoded protein is CASSFRGTNTGELFF.

In its sample, this clonotype was seen a few times. The V and J genes are TRBV7-9 and TRBJ2-3; possible D gene TRBD1, 6 bases. Germline-derived CDR1 and CDR2 are SEHNR and FQNEAQ (reference sequence). V dropped 5 bases and J dropped 2 bases, with 23 bases sitting between them. The CDR3 runs to 18 residues. The CDR3 spells CASSEDSDLLHFTDTQYF. CDR3 bases: TGTGCCAGCAGCGAGGACAGCGATCTTCTCCATTTCACAGATACGCAGTATTTT.

This clonotype occurred many times. The V and J genes are TRBV7-9 and TRBJ1-1, with TRBD1 matching 9 bases. After removal of 1 base from V and 1 base from J, the junction contained 4 bases not matched to a gene. Germline CDR1 is SEHNR and CDR2 is FQNEAQ (reference sequence). The CDR3 is 16 amino acids. Written as DNA, the CDR3 is TGTGCCAGCAGCTTAGAGAGGACAGGGGAGAACACTGAAGCTTTCTTT. Its protein product is CASSLERTGENTEAFF.

The chain joins TRBV12-5 to TRBJ2-3; 11 bases align to TRBD2. The germline V gene encodes CDR1 LGHNT and CDR2 FRNRAP. V lost 7 bases, J lost 2 bases, and 8 bases stayed unmatched. The CDR3 loop spans 16 amino acids. CDR3 in DNA: TGTGCTAGTGCCTATAGCGGGGGGGCCGACACAGATACGCAGTATTTT. Translation gives CASAYSGGADTDTQYF.

This chain connects TRBV12-3 or TRBV12-4 to TRBJ1-2, with D possibly TRBD1 on 5 matching bases. The V end lost 4 bases, the J end lost 6 bases, and 12 bases lay between the germline ends. The CDR3 is made up of 13 amino acids. The CDR3 is CASSSYGGDGYTF. The CDR3 nucleotides are TGTGCCAGCAGTTCTTACGGGGGGGATGGCTACACCTTC.

J is TRBJ1-2 and V is TRBV5-1; TRBD1 matches 10 bases. Germline V gene sequence: CDR1 SGHRS, CDR2 YFSETQ. V lost 3 bases and J lost 4; bases outside the gene matches: 9. The CDR3 runs to 16 residues. The CDR3 region is CASSSLDRGVTYGYTF. CDR3 nucleotide sequence: TGCGCCAGCAGCTCCCTGGACAGGGGGGTTACCTATGGCTACACCTTC.